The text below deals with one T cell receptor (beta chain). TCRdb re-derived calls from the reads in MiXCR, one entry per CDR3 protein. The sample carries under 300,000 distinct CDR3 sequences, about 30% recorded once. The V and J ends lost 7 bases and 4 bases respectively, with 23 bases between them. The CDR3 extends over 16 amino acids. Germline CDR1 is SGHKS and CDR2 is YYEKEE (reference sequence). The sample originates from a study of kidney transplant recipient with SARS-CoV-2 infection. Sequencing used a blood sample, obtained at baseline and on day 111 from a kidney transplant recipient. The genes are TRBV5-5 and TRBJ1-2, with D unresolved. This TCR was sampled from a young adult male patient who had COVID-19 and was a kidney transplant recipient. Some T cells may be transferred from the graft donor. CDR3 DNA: TGTGCCAGCCGCCGGCATGTCTCGCGAAAGACCTATGGCTACACCTTC. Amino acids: CASRRHVSRKTYGYTF.